Reported below is one T cell receptor (beta chain). Vbeta (60) and Jbeta (13) primers were used in the PCR. The protocol was immunoSEQ multiplex PCR, while the TCRdb copy is restricted to in-frame clones and leaves out a portion. The sample records some 250,000 clones, roughly 82% being singletons. The entry originates in a study of cytomegalovirus exposure and HLA in healthy donors. The CDR3 loop spans 15 amino acids. V lost 2 bases and J lost 4, with 15 bases in between. Germline V CDR1 and CDR2: SGHNT, YYREEE (reference sequence). While unrecorded immune exposures were likely, the donors were nominally healthy when sampled.

The receptor comes from a middle-aged woman in good health and CMV-seropositive. The specimen sequenced was PBMCs. The genes are TRBV5-4 and TRBJ1-1; D not resolved. The chain's CDR3 is CASSLPGSVSTEAFF. In nucleotides, the CDR3 is TGTGCCAGCAGCTTACCGGGGTCCGTAAGCACTGAAGCTTTCTTT.